Described below is a single TCR beta chain sequence and its context. The data belong to a study of blood T cell repertoires in COVID-19. Study details: Whether acute or convalescent, the COVID-19 samples came from the United States, Italy and Spain. In each case, the material was cDNA or gDNA derived from T cells, B-cell-depleted T cells, or PBMCs.

Original data processing: Reference gene primer amplification gave estimated nucleated cell counts. Only in-frame clones appear in the TCRdb table, and some are missing; sequencing was by immunoSEQ multiplex PCR. V, J and clone size derive from that table, while D and trimming were established from the DNA sequence. Found here are around 700,000 clones, 80% to 90% of them singletons; the top ten hold about 0.24%. The TCR comes from a young woman with acute or convalescent COVID-19. The sample consisted of peripheral blood.

The CDR3 sequence: CASSPRQEGTEAFF. CDR3 in DNA: TGCGCCAGCAGCCCGAGGCAGGAGGGCACTGAAGCTTTCTTT. The rearrangement joins TRBV5-1 to TRBJ1-1; unclear D gene. Germline CDR1 SGHRS, CDR2 YFSETQ. This CDR3 is built from 14 residues. V lost 4 bases and J 4 bases, leaving 14 bases between the germline ends.